The entry that follows covers one TCR beta chain sequence. The data were obtained in a study of shared clonotypes between healthy human individuals. Generated by immunoSEQ multiplex PCR, the TCRdb table keeps only in-frame clones and is missing some. The sample includes 1,400,000 or so clones, around 98.5% seen only once; the top ten take roughly 0.35%. Trimming shortened V by 2 bases and J by 6 bases, and 12 bases separated the two germline ends. Germline lookup yields CDR1 SGDLS and CDR2 YYNGEE. This CDR3 region has 13 residues. This rearrangement joins TRBV9 to TRBJ2-7, with D maybe TRBD1 (5 bases). The sequenced material came from naive CD4+ T cells sorted from blood. Indicated subset: CD45RA+ positively selected. The receptor comes from a man aged 25-45 years in good health. The CDR3 DNA reads as TGTGCCAGCAGCGTCTTGATAGGGGCCGAGCAGTACTTC. Its translation: CASSVLIGAEQYF.